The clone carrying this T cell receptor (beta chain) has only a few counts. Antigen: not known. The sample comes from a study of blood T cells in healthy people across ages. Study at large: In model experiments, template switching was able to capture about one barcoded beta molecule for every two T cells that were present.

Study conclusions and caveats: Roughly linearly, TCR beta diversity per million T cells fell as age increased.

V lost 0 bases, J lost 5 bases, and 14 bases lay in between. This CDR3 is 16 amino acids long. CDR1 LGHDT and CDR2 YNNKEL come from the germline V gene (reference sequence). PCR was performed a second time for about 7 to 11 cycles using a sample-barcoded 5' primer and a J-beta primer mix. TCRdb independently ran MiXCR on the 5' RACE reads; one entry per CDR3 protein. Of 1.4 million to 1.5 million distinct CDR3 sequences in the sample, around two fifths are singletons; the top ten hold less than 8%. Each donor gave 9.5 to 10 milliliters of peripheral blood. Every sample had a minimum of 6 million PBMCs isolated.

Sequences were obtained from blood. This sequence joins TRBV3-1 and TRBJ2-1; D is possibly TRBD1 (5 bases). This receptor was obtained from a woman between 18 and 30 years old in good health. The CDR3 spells CASSQEVGAINNEQFF. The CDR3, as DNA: TGTGCCAGCAGCCAAGAGGTTGGGGCTATTAACAATGAGCAGTTCTTC.